This TCR beta chain emerged from a study of vaccination and CD4 T cells after COVID-19. As for this clonotype: Antigen unknown.

Broader study findings: Convalescent patients displayed a median 86.3% of reactive clones emerging only post-vaccination.

This sample's treatment: roughly ten-day PBMC culture with coronavirus spike peptide pools or control peptides (ViraFEST assay). Cultured CD4+ T-cell DNA underwent Oncomine TCR Beta short-read sequencing. Extraction of genomic DNA was performed on cultured CD4+ T cells. TCRdb reprocessed the PCR reads with MiXCR, giving one entry per CDR3 protein. The sample includes under 20,000 distinct CDR3 sequences, roughly 46% seen only once; the top ten take about 3.7%. V was trimmed by 5 bases and J by 5 bases, leaving 22 bases between them. The germline V gene encodes CDR1 MNHEY and CDR2 SMNVEV (reference sequence). The CDR3 is 18 residues long.

The TCR originated in a human donor who had recovered from COVID-19. Sequencing input: CD4+ T cells from blood, cultured in vitro. This rearrangement joins TRBV27 to TRBJ1-6; D is unresolved. CDR3 region: CASSPMPWSSGNNSPLHF. The CDR3 DNA sequence: TGTGCCAGCAGTCCAATGCCGTGGAGCTCCGGGAATAATTCACCCCTCCACTTT.